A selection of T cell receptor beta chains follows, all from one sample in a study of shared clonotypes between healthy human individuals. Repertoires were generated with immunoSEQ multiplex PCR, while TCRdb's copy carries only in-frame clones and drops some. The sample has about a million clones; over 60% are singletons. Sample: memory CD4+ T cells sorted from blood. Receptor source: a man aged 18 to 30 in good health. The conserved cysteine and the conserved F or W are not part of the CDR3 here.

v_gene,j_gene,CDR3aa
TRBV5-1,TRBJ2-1,ASSLTAGGSYNEQF
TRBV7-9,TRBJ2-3,ASSFSGADTQY
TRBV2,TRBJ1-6,ASSERGQGFNSPLH
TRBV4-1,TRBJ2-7,ASSQSSLGGSPYEQY
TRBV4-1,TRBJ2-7,ASSPTSFREQY
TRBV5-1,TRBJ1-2,ASSSSGNGYT
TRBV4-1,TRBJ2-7,ASSQEASYEQY
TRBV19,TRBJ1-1,ASSIGLGEAF
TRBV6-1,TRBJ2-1,ASTEVVNEQF
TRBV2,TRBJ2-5,ASSVLAGLGETQY
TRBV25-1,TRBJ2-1,ASSTQLLNEQF
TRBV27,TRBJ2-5,ASSIRPGRGGQY
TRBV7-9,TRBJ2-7,ASSFHGLAGVEQY
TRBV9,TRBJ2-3,ASSKQLAISTDTQY
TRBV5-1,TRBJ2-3,ASSLGTSGTDTQY
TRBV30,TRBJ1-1,AWDLQTGPNTEAF
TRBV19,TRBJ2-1,ASSIDRTSGYNEQF
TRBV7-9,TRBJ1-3,ASSMTGGAGNTIY
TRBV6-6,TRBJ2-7,ASSPKVWGEQY
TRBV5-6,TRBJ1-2,ASSLNQNYGYT
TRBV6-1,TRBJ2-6,ASRPDRAGANVLT
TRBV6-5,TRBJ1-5,ASSPILTDQPQH
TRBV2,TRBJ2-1,ANPGGTSVSDEQF
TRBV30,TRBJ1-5,AWSQGADNQPQH
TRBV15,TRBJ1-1,ATSPGGSGTGEAF
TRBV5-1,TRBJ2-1,ASSLVAETYNEQF
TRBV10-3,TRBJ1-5,AISEGGMKPQH
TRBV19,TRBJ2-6,ASSLPSTWGANVLT
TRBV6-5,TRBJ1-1,ASYQPTGGNTEAF
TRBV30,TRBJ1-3,AWSMSGATGNTIY
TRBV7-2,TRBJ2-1,ASSPRLAGGLYNEQF
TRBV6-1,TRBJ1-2,ASSATEGYT
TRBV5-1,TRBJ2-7,ASSLGTSGPYEQY
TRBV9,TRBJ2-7,ASSVGGEQY
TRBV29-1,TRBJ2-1,STTGTGYNEQF
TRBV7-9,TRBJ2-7,ASSPGGGAPYEQY
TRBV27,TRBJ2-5,ASSFLAGGKETQY
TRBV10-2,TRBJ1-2,ASSEDSLYGYT
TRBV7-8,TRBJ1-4,ASSLDRGGEKLF
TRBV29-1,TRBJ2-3,SVASSGRSILTTQY
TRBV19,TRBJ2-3,ASRLAGGSSTDTQY
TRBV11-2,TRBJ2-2,ASSFELASGELF
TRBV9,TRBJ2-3,ASSVGSGAADTQY
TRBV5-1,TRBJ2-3,ASSSGKDTQY
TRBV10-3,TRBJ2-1,AISEMGTQDNEQF